These T cell receptor beta chains were read from a single sample in a study of cytomegalovirus exposure and HLA in healthy donors. Repertoires were generated with immunoSEQ multiplex PCR, while TCRdb's copy carries only in-frame clones and drops some. Among 120,000 to 150,000 clones, approximately 89% were seen once, and the ten largest hold about 0.65%. Sequenced: PBMCs. These receptors were obtained from a man aged 18 to 30 in good health and CMV-seronegative. CDR3s include the opening cysteine and the closing phenylalanine or tryptophan. D genes are given only for firm matches. The size field is filled for only some rows; it gives once, few, many or a size class.

J: TRBJ2-1; D: -; V: TRBV7-2; size: -; DNA: TGTGCCAGCAGCTTGGTTGGGAGAGGTGTTAGTGAGCAGTTCTTC; CDR3: CASSLVGRGVSEQFF
J: TRBJ2-2; D: -; V: TRBV5-1; size: -; DNA: TGCGCCAGCAGCTTGGAAATCTTCACCGGGGAGCTGTTTTTT; CDR3: CASSLEIFTGELFF
J: TRBJ2-5; D: TRBD1; V: TRBV18; size: -; DNA: TGTGCCAGCTCAGAAAAGATGGGACAGATCCTCCAAGAGACCCAGTACTTC; CDR3: CASSEKMGQILQETQYF
J: TRBJ2-1; D: TRBD2; V: TRBV27; size: -; DNA: TGTGCCAGCAGTTTTCTACTAGCGGGAGGGGGCAATGAGCAGTTCTTC; CDR3: CASSFLLAGGGNEQFF
J: TRBJ1-1; D: -; V: TRBV18; size: -; DNA: TGTGCCAGCTCACCACGGGGGGTTCAGAACACTGAAGCTTTCTTT; CDR3: CASSPRGVQNTEAFF
J: TRBJ1-1; D: -; V: TRBV30; size: -; DNA: TGTGCCTGGAAAGGGAGCACTGAAGCTTTCTTT; CDR3: CAWKGSTEAFF
J: TRBJ2-3; D: TRBD1; V: TRBV9; size: -; DNA: TGTGCCAGCAGCGTCGGGACAGGGAACACAGATACGCAGTATTTT; CDR3: CASSVGTGNTDTQYF
J: TRBJ2-4; D: -; V: TRBV13; size: -; DNA: TGTGCCAGCAGCCCTAAACAGGGTATCGCCAAAAACATTCAGTACTTC; CDR3: CASSPKQGIAKNIQYF
J: TRBJ2-5; D: TRBD1; V: TRBV2; size: -; DNA: TGTGCCAGCAGTTCGGACAGGGGAAACCAAGAGACCCAGTACTTC; CDR3: CASSSDRGNQETQYF
J: TRBJ1-1; D: -; V: TRBV7-9; size: -; DNA: TGTGCCAGCAGCCCCCGCAGCAGGGTTATTAACACTGAAGCTTTCTTT; CDR3: CASSPRSRVINTEAFF
J: TRBJ2-7; D: TRBD1; V: TRBV7-6; size: once; DNA: TGTGCCAGCAGCTGGGGACAGGGCTACGAGCAGTACTTC; CDR3: CASSWGQGYEQYF
J: TRBJ2-3; D: -; V: TRBV9; size: -; DNA: TGTGCCAGCAGCGTAGATGGGGAGGGACAGGCAGATACGCAGTATTTT; CDR3: CASSVDGEGQADTQYF
J: TRBJ1-2; D: -; V: TRBV12-2; size: -; DNA: TGTGCAAGTCGCTTAGAACAGGGGGCTGGCTACACCTTC; CDR3: CASRLEQGAGYTF
J: TRBJ2-5; D: -; V: TRBV5-1; size: -; DNA: TGCGCCAGCAGCTTGTGGACAAGACAAGAGACCCAGTACTTC; CDR3: CASSLWTRQETQYF
J: TRBJ2-5; D: TRBD2; V: TRBV18; size: -; DNA: TGTGCCAGCTCACCACCGTGGCGACTAGCGGGAGGGTCGGTGGAGACCCAGTACTTC; CDR3: CASSPPWRLAGGSVETQYF
J: TRBJ1-1; D: TRBD1; V: TRBV2; size: -; DNA: TGTGCCAGCAGTCCACAGGGGGACATGAACACTGAAGCTTTCTTT; CDR3: CASSPQGDMNTEAFF
J: TRBJ2-3; D: TRBD2; V: TRBV11-2; size: -; DNA: TGTGCCAGCAGCTTAGTGGCCGGACTAGCGGGACAAAGCACAGATACGCAGTATTTT; CDR3: CASSLVAGLAGQSTDTQYF
J: TRBJ2-1; D: -; V: TRBV7-2; size: -; DNA: TGTGCCAGCAGCTTAGAGGCGTGGAGGGAGTATCCCTACAATGAGCAGTTCTTC; CDR3: CASSLEAWREYPYNEQFF
J: TRBJ2-3; D: TRBD2; V: TRBV9; size: -; DNA: TGTGCCAGCAGCGTGGGTCCGGGACTAGCGGGAGGGCCCTATACGCAGTATTTT; CDR3: CASSVGPGLAGGPYTQYF
J: TRBJ2-3; D: -; V: TRBV30; size: -; DNA: TGTGCCTGGAGTGTGGGCTCATCGTCCGATACGCAGTATTTT; CDR3: CAWSVGSSSDTQYF
J: TRBJ2-2; D: TRBD2; V: TRBV4-3; size: -; DNA: TGCGCCAGCAGCCAAGTAGGAGGGACTAGCGGGAGGTTCACCGGGGAGCTGTTTTTT; CDR3: CASSQVGGTSGRFTGELFF
J: TRBJ1-1; D: TRBD1; V: TRBV10-3; size: -; DNA: TGTGCCATCAGTACCCGGGGACAGGGGTACACTGAAGCTTTCTTT; CDR3: CAISTRGQGYTEAFF
J: TRBJ2-2; D: TRBD1; V: TRBV2; size: -; DNA: TGTGCCAGCAGTTTCGAAAACGGACAGGGAGGCGCCGCCCGCACCGGGGAGCTGTTTTTT; CDR3: CASSFENGQGGAARTGELFF
J: TRBJ2-5; D: TRBD2; V: TRBV6-5; size: -; DNA: TGTGCCAGCAGTTACGGTCCCGGGGGGGGAGAGACCCAGTACTTC; CDR3: CASSYGPGGGETQYF
J: TRBJ2-1; D: TRBD2; V: TRBV15; size: once; DNA: TGTGCCACCAGCAGAGGTGGGACTAGCGGCTACGAGCAGTTCTTC; CDR3: CATSRGGTSGYEQFF
J: TRBJ2-2; D: TRBD1; V: TRBV10-3; size: -; DNA: TGTGCCTCTCGGACAGGGGAAGGCGGGGAGCTGTTTTTT; CDR3: CASRTGEGGELFF
J: TRBJ2-3; D: TRBD1; V: TRBV7-9; size: -; DNA: TGTGCCAGCAGCCCTAACAGGGACAGGGCCACAGATACGCAGTATTTT; CDR3: CASSPNRDRATDTQYF
J: TRBJ2-7; D: TRBD2; V: TRBV5-4; size: -; DNA: TGTGCCAGCAGTTCCTCTGGCGGGGGTTACGAGCAGTACTTC; CDR3: CASSSSGGGYEQYF
J: TRBJ1-1; D: TRBD1; V: TRBV29-1; size: -; DNA: TGCAGCGTCTACCGACGGGACAGGGGTCGAAATGAAGCTTTCTTT; CDR3: CSVYRRDRGRNEAFF
J: TRBJ2-1; D: TRBD2; V: TRBV18; size: -; DNA: TGTGCCAGCTCACCACCAGGGCTAGCGGGAGGAGGGGACAATGAGCAGTTCTTC; CDR3: CASSPPGLAGGGDNEQFF
J: TRBJ2-7; D: -; V: TRBV11-2; size: -; DNA: TGTGCCAGCAGCTTCGGGGGGCGTGTCTACGAGCAGTACTTC; CDR3: CASSFGGRVYEQYF
J: TRBJ2-2; D: TRBD1; V: TRBV18; size: -; DNA: TGTGCCAGCTCACCGATGACAGGGATTGGCACCGGGGAGCTGTTTTTT; CDR3: CASSPMTGIGTGELFF
J: TRBJ2-3; D: TRBD2; V: TRBV6-5; size: -; DNA: TGTGCCAGCAGTTACCGGACTAGCGGCCCCACAGATACGCAGTATTTT; CDR3: CASSYRTSGPTDTQYF
J: TRBJ2-7; D: TRBD2; V: TRBV19; size: few; DNA: TGTGCCAGCGCCTTCGGGGGGGCCTACGAGCAGTACTTC; CDR3: CASAFGGAYEQYF
J: TRBJ2-1; D: -; V: TRBV18; size: -; DNA: TGTGCCAGCTCACCCTTACTAGTTGGGGATCGAGGAGAGGGTAATGAGCAGTTCTTC; CDR3: CASSPLLVGDRGEGNEQFF
J: TRBJ2-1; D: -; V: TRBV5-1; size: -; DNA: TGCGCCAGCAGCTTGGCGGGTATTAGTGGGGGGAGCTCCTACAATGAGCAGTTCTTC; CDR3: CASSLAGISGGSSYNEQFF
J: TRBJ2-7; D: TRBD1; V: TRBV7-8; size: -; DNA: TGTGCCAGTCTACTTGAAGACCCCGGGACAGGGTGGTACGAGCAGTACTTC; CDR3: CASLLEDPGTGWYEQYF
J: TRBJ1-3; D: TRBD1; V: TRBV11-3; size: -; DNA: TGTGCCAGCAGCTTAACTTTCGGGACAGGTCGAACTGGAAACACCATATATTTT; CDR3: CASSLTFGTGRTGNTIYF
J: TRBJ1-2; D: TRBD1; V: TRBV6-5; size: once; DNA: TGTGCCAGCAAGGGAACAGGGGAGTTCTATGGCTACACCTTC; CDR3: CASKGTGEFYGYTF
J: TRBJ1-4; D: -; V: TRBV25-1; size: -; DNA: TGTGCCAGCAGTGAATCGAAGGGGGCTAATGAAAAACTGTTTTTT; CDR3: CASSESKGANEKLFF